This is a list of T cell receptor beta chains from one sample in a study of T cell responses to AZD1222 COVID-19 vaccine. TCRdb keeps only in-frame clones here, not all; method: immunoSEQ multiplex PCR. Of under 200,000 clones listed, approximately 90% were seen once; the top ten hold 3.6%. The specimen comprised peripheral blood, sampled 28 days after the second dose of the MenACWY control vaccine. These receptors were taken from an adult who received the MenACWY meningococcal vaccine as a control. Both conserved end residues are part of each CDR3. The order of the fields is D gene, J gene, clone size, V gene, CDR3 DNA, CDR3 protein. D genes are given only for firm matches. For some rows the clone size is stated as once, few or many, or as a class when expanded; others skip it.

d_call: TRBD2
j_call: TRBJ2-7
clone_size: -
v_call: TRBV30
cdr3_nt: TGTGCCTGGAGTATAACAGCGGGGTCCGAACAGTACTTC
cdr3_aa: CAWSITAGSEQYF

d_call: TRBD2
j_call: TRBJ2-1
clone_size: once
v_call: TRBV5-4
cdr3_nt: TGTGCCAGCAGCTTAAAGGGAGGGGTATGGTGGGGGGAGCAGTTCTTC
cdr3_aa: CASSLKGGVWWGEQFF

d_call: -
j_call: TRBJ2-3
clone_size: -
v_call: TRBV11-3
cdr3_nt: TGTGCCAGCAGCTCCCCCCCCTCAGATACGCAGTATTTT
cdr3_aa: CASSSPPSDTQYF

d_call: -
j_call: TRBJ1-2
clone_size: few
v_call: TRBV28
cdr3_nt: TGTGCCAGCAGCCCTGGGTCAAAATATGGCTACACCTTC
cdr3_aa: CASSPGSKYGYTF

d_call: -
j_call: TRBJ1-3
clone_size: -
v_call: TRBV28
cdr3_nt: TGTGCCAGCAGTTTGGGCAGGCCCCCTGGAAACACCATATATTTT
cdr3_aa: CASSLGRPPGNTIYF

d_call: TRBD1
j_call: TRBJ1-6
clone_size: once
v_call: TRBV24-1
cdr3_nt: TGTGCCACCAGCCGGGACAGGGTTTCACCCCTCCACTTT
cdr3_aa: CATSRDRVSPLHF

d_call: -
j_call: TRBJ1-1
clone_size: -
v_call: TRBV5-1
cdr3_nt: TGCGCCAGCAGCGGGACGGCTAACACTGAAGCTTTCTTT
cdr3_aa: CASSGTANTEAFF

d_call: TRBD1
j_call: TRBJ1-2
clone_size: -
v_call: TRBV19
cdr3_nt: TGTGCCAGTAGTTTACAAATCCCGGGACAGACATCAACCCGTTATGGCTACACCTTC
cdr3_aa: CASSLQIPGQTSTRYGYTF

d_call: TRBD2
j_call: TRBJ2-4
clone_size: -
v_call: TRBV20-1
cdr3_nt: TGCAGTGCTAGTCCGGGACTAGCGGGAGCCCCCGGGAACATTCAGTACTTC
cdr3_aa: CSASPGLAGAPGNIQYF

d_call: -
j_call: TRBJ1-1
clone_size: -
v_call: TRBV5-1
cdr3_nt: TGCGCCAGCAGCTTGGACTTTGGGGAGAACACTGAAGCTTTCTTT
cdr3_aa: CASSLDFGENTEAFF

d_call: -
j_call: TRBJ1-1
clone_size: -
v_call: TRBV6-5
cdr3_nt: TGTGCCAGCAGTTACTCGGGTCTGGATACTGAAGCTTTCTTT
cdr3_aa: CASSYSGLDTEAFF

d_call: -
j_call: TRBJ1-1
clone_size: -
v_call: TRBV28
cdr3_nt: TGTGCCAGCAGACAATCCGGGACACTGAACACTGAAGCTTTCTTT
cdr3_aa: CASRQSGTLNTEAFF

d_call: TRBD1
j_call: TRBJ2-2
clone_size: -
v_call: TRBV5-1
cdr3_nt: TGCGCCAGCAGCTCGGGACAGAGGTACACCGGGGAGCTGTTTTTT
cdr3_aa: CASSSGQRYTGELFF

d_call: -
j_call: TRBJ2-7
clone_size: -
v_call: TRBV9
cdr3_nt: TGTGCCAGCAGCGTAGGTTATAGGGGTGGGCAGTACTTC
cdr3_aa: CASSVGYRGGQYF

d_call: -
j_call: TRBJ1-2
clone_size: -
v_call: TRBV6-2/TRBV6-3
cdr3_nt: TGTGCCAGCAGTTACGACACGAACTATGGCTACACCTTC
cdr3_aa: CASSYDTNYGYTF

d_call: TRBD2
j_call: TRBJ2-1
clone_size: -
v_call: TRBV27
cdr3_nt: TGTGCCAGCAGTGGTGGTGTGGGAGGGAATGAGCAGTTCTTC
cdr3_aa: CASSGGVGGNEQFF

d_call: -
j_call: TRBJ1-2
clone_size: -
v_call: TRBV28
cdr3_nt: TGTGCCAGCACTCAGGCGGCCTATGGCTACACCTTC
cdr3_aa: CASTQAAYGYTF

d_call: -
j_call: TRBJ1-4
clone_size: -
v_call: TRBV4-2
cdr3_nt: TGTGCCAGCAGCCTCCAAGTGCAGGGAGCTAATGAAAAACTGTTTTTT
cdr3_aa: CASSLQVQGANEKLFF

d_call: -
j_call: TRBJ2-1
clone_size: -
v_call: TRBV12-5
cdr3_nt: TGTGCTAGTGGTTTGGTATACGGGAGTGAGCAGTTCTTC
cdr3_aa: CASGLVYGSEQFF

d_call: -
j_call: TRBJ1-1
clone_size: -
v_call: TRBV7-9
cdr3_nt: TGTGCCAGCATCGATACCCTGAACACTGAAGCTTTCTTT
cdr3_aa: CASIDTLNTEAFF

d_call: TRBD2
j_call: TRBJ2-3
clone_size: -
v_call: TRBV4-3
cdr3_nt: TGCGCCAGCAGCCAAGGGCTAGCGGGAGTAGGCACAGATACGCAGTATTTT
cdr3_aa: CASSQGLAGVGTDTQYF

d_call: -
j_call: TRBJ1-5
clone_size: -
v_call: TRBV5-1
cdr3_nt: TGCGCCAGTTCCTCGGGTCTCAATCAGCCCCAGCATTTT
cdr3_aa: CASSSGLNQPQHF

d_call: -
j_call: TRBJ1-5
clone_size: -
v_call: TRBV28
cdr3_nt: TGTGCCAGCAGTTCTGGGGACACAGACAATCAGCCCCAGCATTTT
cdr3_aa: CASSSGDTDNQPQHF

d_call: -
j_call: TRBJ1-6
clone_size: -
v_call: TRBV7-2
cdr3_nt: TGTGCCAGCAGCCCGCGACAGAATTCACCCCTCCACTTT
cdr3_aa: CASSPRQNSPLHF

d_call: TRBD1
j_call: TRBJ2-2
clone_size: -
v_call: TRBV18
cdr3_nt: TGTGCCAGCTCACCACAGGGGACAGGCGCCACCGGGGAGCTGTTTTTT
cdr3_aa: CASSPQGTGATGELFF

d_call: -
j_call: TRBJ1-2
clone_size: -
v_call: TRBV12-5
cdr3_nt: TGTGCTAGTGGTTTGGTTGGGTTACATGGCTACACCTTC
cdr3_aa: CASGLVGLHGYTF

d_call: TRBD2
j_call: TRBJ2-1
clone_size: -
v_call: TRBV7-3
cdr3_nt: TGTGCCAGCAGCGCCCATCTAGCGGGAGTGAACAATGAGCAGTTCTTC
cdr3_aa: CASSAHLAGVNNEQFF

d_call: -
j_call: TRBJ1-2
clone_size: once
v_call: TRBV29-1
cdr3_nt: TGCAGCGGGGGACCAAACGAAGGGAACTATGGCTACACCTTC
cdr3_aa: CSGGPNEGNYGYTF

d_call: -
j_call: TRBJ2-1
clone_size: -
v_call: TRBV27
cdr3_nt: TGTGCCAGCAGTATAGGTGGCGGGGCCTACAATGAGCAGTTCTTC
cdr3_aa: CASSIGGGAYNEQFF

d_call: -
j_call: TRBJ1-1
clone_size: -
v_call: TRBV4-2
cdr3_nt: TGTGCCAGCAGCCAAGATCCCGGCAGGGGTTTCGCTGAAGCTTTCTTT
cdr3_aa: CASSQDPGRGFAEAFF

d_call: -
j_call: TRBJ2-7
clone_size: -
v_call: TRBV14
cdr3_nt: TGTGCCAGCAGCCAAGACAGGGTACGCGAGCAGTACTTC
cdr3_aa: CASSQDRVREQYF

d_call: TRBD2
j_call: TRBJ2-1
clone_size: -
v_call: TRBV5-1
cdr3_nt: TGCGCCAGCAGCTTTACTAGCGGGAGCTCCTACAATGAGCAGTTCTTC
cdr3_aa: CASSFTSGSSYNEQFF

d_call: TRBD1
j_call: TRBJ2-2
clone_size: -
v_call: TRBV10-3
cdr3_nt: TGTGCCATCAGTGAGCTGGGGGGACAGGGGACCGGGGAGCTGTTTTTT
cdr3_aa: CAISELGGQGTGELFF

d_call: -
j_call: TRBJ2-1
clone_size: -
v_call: TRBV1
cdr3_nt: TGCACCAGCAGCCAAGATCTTGCGGGGGAGGACAGGGGTGAGCAGTTCTTC
cdr3_aa: CTSSQDLAGEDRGEQFF

d_call: -
j_call: TRBJ2-2
clone_size: -
v_call: TRBV29-1
cdr3_nt: TGCAGCGCGCGGGACACGAACACCGGGGAGCTGTTTTTT
cdr3_aa: CSARDTNTGELFF

d_call: -
j_call: TRBJ2-7
clone_size: -
v_call: TRBV6-5
cdr3_nt: TGTGCCAGCAGTTATTGGGCAGGGTCCTACGAGCAGTACTTC
cdr3_aa: CASSYWAGSYEQYF

d_call: -
j_call: TRBJ1-1
clone_size: few
v_call: TRBV14
cdr3_nt: TGTGCCAGCAGCCAAGATCTGATGAACACTGAAGCTTTCTTT
cdr3_aa: CASSQDLMNTEAFF

d_call: -
j_call: TRBJ1-5
clone_size: -
v_call: TRBV3-1/TRBV3-2
cdr3_nt: TGTGCCAGCAGCCAAGATACCGCCGGGGATCAGCCCCAGCATTTT
cdr3_aa: CASSQDTAGDQPQHF

d_call: TRBD1
j_call: TRBJ1-4
clone_size: -
v_call: TRBV2
cdr3_nt: TGTGCCAGCAATGCAGGACAGGGCAATGAAAAACTGTTTTTT
cdr3_aa: CASNAGQGNEKLFF

d_call: -
j_call: TRBJ1-5
clone_size: -
v_call: TRBV29-1
cdr3_nt: TGCAGCGTTGAAGAGGGGAATCAGCCCCAGCATTTT
cdr3_aa: CSVEEGNQPQHF

d_call: -
j_call: TRBJ2-5
clone_size: -
v_call: TRBV9
cdr3_nt: TGTGCCAGCAGCGTAGCCGGAGGGCCCCAAGAGACCCAGTACTTC
cdr3_aa: CASSVAGGPQETQYF

d_call: -
j_call: TRBJ2-6
clone_size: -
v_call: TRBV5-6
cdr3_nt: TGTGCCAGCAGCGTAACCCCCTCTGGGGCCAACGTCCTGACTTTC
cdr3_aa: CASSVTPSGANVLTF